The 22 T cell receptor beta chains below were found in one sample sequenced in a study of blood T cell repertoires in COVID-19. The assay was immunoSEQ multiplex PCR, and TCRdb's table has in-frame clones only and misses some. The sample includes approximately 210,000 clones, under 90% of them seen just once. Sequencing was performed on peripheral blood. Receptors were obtained from a man aged 50-59 years with COVID-19, enrolled during active disease.

This clone was observed a few times. Here the CDR3 DNA reads TGTGCCAGCAGCTTAGCGAGCCCGCCCTACGAGCAGTACTTC. Amino acid sequence: CASSLASPPYEQYF. The genes are TRBV7-2 and TRBJ2-7; D unresolved. CDR1 SGHTA and CDR2 FQGNSA come from the germline V gene. V gave up 0 bases and J gave up 2 bases, with 8 bases separating them. The CDR3 is made up of 14 amino acids.

The CDR3 reads CASSMGSGSGEQFF. CDR3 in DNA: TGTGCCAGTAGTATGGGTTCCGGGAGTGGTGAGCAGTTCTTC. The rearrangement uses TRBV19 and TRBJ2-1; D perhaps matches TRBD2 (6 bases). Trimming left V 3 bases short and J 9 bases short, with 15 bases between. CDR1 is LNHDA and CDR2 is SQIVND in the germline V gene (reference sequence). The CDR3 contains 14 residues.

The chain couples TRBV18 to TRBJ1-2; D call uncertain. This CDR3 region has 17 residues. CDR1 and CDR2 (germline): KGHSH, LQKENI. V was clipped by 1 base and J by 2 bases, with 17 bases between them. In DNA, the CDR3 is TGTGCCAGCTCACCACTCGAATGGGGAGAGTTAAACTATGGCTACACCTTC. This gives the protein CASSPLEWGELNYGYTF.

The genes are TRBV21-1 and TRBJ2-3; the table's D call of TRBD2 was not tested on the DNA. TRBV21-1 is shown as a pseudogene. The CDR3 runs 16 residues. CDR3 DNA: TGTGCCAGCAAAGCACGGACTAGCAGTGGCACAGATACGCAGTATTTT. Protein sequence: CASKARTSSGTDTQYF.

This clone was picked up one time. The V gene is TRBV6-2 or TRBV6-3, the J gene TRBJ2-3, with D tentatively TRBD2 (5 bases). V was trimmed by 6 bases and J by 3 bases, leaving 25 bases between them. Germline assignment: CDR1 MNHEY and CDR2 SVGEGT. The CDR3 length is 18 residues. CDR3 in DNA: TGTGCCAGCAGCGGGTCCTACCCGGCGGGTTATAAAACAGATACGCAGTATTTT. Protein product: CASSGSYPAGYKTDTQYF.

The gene calls are TRBV5-6 and TRBJ2-2; tentative D call: TRBD1 (6 bases). V lost 4 bases and J 5 bases, leaving 12 bases between the germline ends. Germline CDR1 and CDR2: SGHDT and YYEEEE. The CDR3 sequence is 14 residues long. The chain's CDR3 is CASSQGLGTGELFF. CDR3 nucleotide sequence: TGTGCCAGCAGCCAGGGGTTAGGGACCGGGGAGCTGTTTTTT.

The V call is TRBV5-6, the J call TRBJ1-2; tentatively, D is TRBD1 (6 bases). V lost 0 bases, J lost 12 bases, and 12 bases lay in between. Germline values: CDR1 SGHDT, CDR2 YYEEEE. This CDR3 is 12 amino acids long. CDR3 protein: CASSLVQGTDTF. CDR3 coding DNA: TGTGCCAGCAGCTTGGTACAGGGAACCGACACCTTC.

The V call is TRBV27, the J call TRBJ2-1, with 9 bases lining up with TRBD1. Germline lookup yields CDR1 MNHEY and CDR2 SMNVEV (reference sequence). Unmatched junction bases numbered 18, after V lost 6 bases and J lost 15 bases. This CDR3 has 15 amino acids. DNA for the CDR3: TGTGCCAGCAGCTCCGGGACAGGGATCCTCCGTACGCGGTTCTTC. Translating gives CASSSGTGILRTRFF.

The gene calls are TRBV19 and TRBJ1-4, with TRBD1 as a possible D gene (6 bases). Deletions cut 4 bases from V and 0 bases from J, with 21 bases between. CDR1 is LNHDA and CDR2 is SQIVND in the germline V gene (reference sequence). This CDR3 region has 19 residues. DNA of the CDR3: TGTGCCAGTAGTAACCGACTACCTGGACAGCTTGCAACTAATGAAAAACTGTTTTTT. The encoded protein is CASSNRLPGQLATNEKLFF.

J is TRBJ1-5 and V is TRBV6-1; 8 nucleotides agree with TRBD1. The length of the CDR3 is 17 residues. The germline CDR1 and CDR2 sequences are MNHNS and SASEGT. Unmatched junction bases numbered 14, after V lost 4 bases and J lost 6 bases. CDR3: CASSVKRQGRRLQPQHF. The CDR3 nucleotides are TGTGCCAGCAGTGTTAAGCGACAGGGGAGGCGGCTTCAGCCCCAGCATTTT.

This clone was recorded once. The CDR3 is CASSESRSGELFF. The DNA for the CDR3 is TGCGCCAGCAGTGAGTCGAGATCGGGGGAGCTGTTTTTT. V and J are TRBV10-2 and TRBJ2-2; no firm D call. V gave up 0 bases and J gave up 8 bases, with 7 bases separating them. Germline V gene lookup returns CDR1 WSHSY and CDR2 SAAADI. The CDR3 is 13 residues long.

The CDR3 protein is CASSQGPRTVGAFF. The CDR3 bases are TGTGCCAGCAGCCAAGGGCCTCGGACAGTGGGAGCTTTCTTT. The chain recombines TRBV3-1 (or the pseudogene TRBV3-2) with TRBJ1-1, with D maybe TRBD1 (6 bases). CDR1 and CDR2 (germline): LGHDT, YNNKEL (reference sequence). This CDR3 contains 14 residues. Trimming pared 1 base from V and 10 bases from J, leaving 16 bases between.

In its sample, this clone was seen once. This sequence joins TRBV29-1 and TRBJ2-6; possible D gene TRBD1, 6 bases. Trimming took 5 bases from V and 4 from J, leaving 12 bases between them. There are 14 residues in the CDR3. Looked up from germline, CDR1 is SQVTM and CDR2 is ANQGSEA. The CDR3 spells CSVSTGNGANVLTF. The CDR3 bases are TGCAGCGTTTCCACAGGGAACGGGGCCAACGTCCTGACTTTC.

This chain links TRBV19 with TRBJ2-3; no reliable D call. V lost 5 bases, J lost 5 bases, and 20 bases lay in between. Germline V gene data show CDR1 as LNHDA and CDR2 as SQIVND (reference sequence). This CDR3 region has 16 residues. CDR3 region: CASSAGVPDDLDTQYF. DNA of the CDR3: TGTGCCAGTAGTGCTGGAGTCCCGGATGATCTAGATACGCAGTATTTT.

The rearrangement joins TRBV15 to TRBJ2-1; 11 bases line up with TRBD2. There are 15 residues in the CDR3. The V gene's germline CDR1 is LNHNV and CDR2 YYDKDF (reference sequence). The J segment lost 5 bases and the V segment lost 4 bases, leaving 4 bases of the junction unmatched. In DNA form, the CDR3 reads TGTGCCACCAGCACTTATAGCGGGAGGGACAATGAGCAGTTCTTC. The encoded protein is CATSTYSGRDNEQFF.

The count of this clone is one. CDR3 DNA: TGTGCCAGCTCACCCCAAGGGGGAGTAGATGGCTACACCTTC. Its protein is CASSPQGGVDGYTF. This rearrangement joins TRBV18 to TRBJ1-2, with D maybe TRBD1 (6 bases). Germline assignment: CDR1 KGHSH and CDR2 LQKENI. V was shortened by 3 bases and J by 6 bases, with 14 bases between the two germline ends. The CDR3 contains 14 residues.

The chain couples TRBV5-1 to TRBJ2-7; 8 positions match TRBD2. CDR3 length: 13 amino acids. Germline values: CDR1 SGHRS, CDR2 YFSETQ. V trimming: 2 bases; J trimming: 12 bases; junction bases outside the gene matches: 10. CDR3 sequence: CASSLAGAPIWYF. The CDR3 region has the DNA TGCGCCAGCAGCTTAGCGGGAGCTCCGATTTGGTACTTC.

This rearrangement joins TRBV19 to TRBJ2-7; possibly TRBD2 for D (5 bases). This CDR3 has 14 residues. Per germline, CDR1 LNHDA and CDR2 SQIVND (reference sequence). V lost 2 bases and J lost 1, with 9 bases in between. As DNA, the CDR3 is TGTGCCAGTAGTATACCCGGGGTTTCCTACGAGCAGTACTTC. Translating it yields CASSIPGVSYEQYF.

V and J are TRBV6-2 or TRBV6-3 and TRBJ2-7, with 9 bases that match TRBD1. Per germline, CDR1 MNHEY and CDR2 SVGEGT. V lost 4 bases, J lost 6 bases, and 1 base stayed unmatched. This CDR3 is built from 12 residues. Here the CDR3 reads CASSLDRGEQYF. CDR3 coding DNA: TGTGCCAGCAGTTTGGACAGGGGCGAGCAGTACTTC.

The chain uses TRBV6-2 or TRBV6-3 and TRBJ1-6; no firm D call. The CDR3 totals 14 residues. Trimming left V 2 bases short and J 8 bases short, with 10 bases between. CDR1 MNHEY and CDR2 SVGEGT come from the germline V gene. In nucleotides, the CDR3 is TGTGCCAGCAGTTACCCTCTCGGGGATTCACCCCTCCACTTT. Protein sequence: CASSYPLGDSPLHF.

CDR3 sequence: CASSQGGNTEAFF. The DNA of the CDR3 is TGTGCCAGCAGCCAAGGAGGGAACACTGAAGCTTTCTTT. The chain combines TRBV4-2 with TRBJ1-1; D is unclear. This CDR3 is built from 13 residues. Germline assignment: CDR1 LGHNA and CDR2 YNFKEQ. The V gene lost 1 base and the J gene lost 1 base, with 4 bases spanning the gap.

The chain joins TRBV2 to TRBJ1-2; 9 nucleotides match TRBD1. CDR1 SNHLY and CDR2 FYNNEI come from the germline V gene. CDR3 length: 16 residues. With V trimmed by 5 bases and J by 7 bases, 14 bases remained unmatched. Here the CDR3 reads CASSRMGQGSAGGYTF. CDR3 nucleotide sequence: TGTGCCAGCAGTCGAATGGGACAGGGATCTGCGGGTGGCTACACCTTC.